This TCR beta chain was identified during a study of blood T cell repertoires in COVID-19. Study-wide context: Sites across the United States, Italy and Spain contributed samples from acute and convalescent COVID-19. Sources were T cells, B-cell-depleted T cells, or PBMCs; the material itself was cDNA or gDNA.

Per germline, CDR1 SNHLY and CDR2 FYNNEI. The V gene lost 3 bases and the J gene lost 0 bases, with 6 bases spanning the gap. The CDR3 has 15 residues. Original processing notes: The authors estimated nucleated cell counts from reference gene primer amplification. TCRdb's table, derived via immunoSEQ multiplex PCR, lists solely in-frame clones and lacks some. Clonal size and the V and J genes are those of that table, whereas D and trimming came from the DNA. Of approximately 46,000 clones in the sample, approximately 85% were seen once. The chain is built from TRBV2 and TRBJ2-6, with D perhaps matching TRBD1 (5 bases). The source of this sequence is a woman aged 70 to 79 in a cohort sampled during active COVID-19. The specimen sequenced was peripheral blood. The CDR3, as DNA: TGTGCCAGCAGTGACAGGGACTCTGGGGCCAACGTCCTGACTTTC. Translating it yields CASSDRDSGANVLTF.